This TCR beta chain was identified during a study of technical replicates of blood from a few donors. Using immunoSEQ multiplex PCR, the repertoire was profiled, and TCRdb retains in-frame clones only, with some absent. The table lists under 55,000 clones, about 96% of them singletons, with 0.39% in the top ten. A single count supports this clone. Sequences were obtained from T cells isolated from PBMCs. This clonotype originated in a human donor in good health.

The CDR3 spells CASSAGQGGQAFF. DNA of the CDR3: TGTGCCAGCAGCGCAGGACAGGGTGGACAAGCTTTCTTT. The chain employs TRBV7-9 and TRBJ1-1, with 8 nucleotides matching TRBD1. Germline assignment: CDR1 SEHNR and CDR2 FQNEAQ (reference sequence). The CDR3 contains 13 residues. J was trimmed by 9 bases and V by 5 bases; bases with no gene match: 8. The full variable domain, in which reference TRBV7-9 and TRBJ1-1 provide the parts outside the CDR3, is DTGVSQNPRHKITKRGQNVTFRCDPISEHNRLYWYRQTLGQGPEFLTYFQNEAQLEKSRLLSDRFSAERPKGSFSTLEIQRTEQGDSAMYLCASSAGQGGQAFFGQGTRLTVV.